The rows below give T cell receptor beta chains drawn from one sample of a study of blood T cells in healthy people across ages. TCRdb analysed the 5' RACE reads with MiXCR anew, one entry per CDR3 protein. The sample holds 1.8 million or so distinct CDR3 sequences, roughly two fifths seen once. Sample: blood. Receptors originate from a human donor in good health. The CDR3 runs from the conserved cysteine through the conserved F or W. D genes are given only for firm matches. Where a row states a size, it is once, few, many or the class of an expanded clone; other rows omit it.

V	length	J	D	size	DNA	CDR3
TRBV3-1	13	TRBJ1-2	NA	NA	TGTGCCAGCAGACTCGACAGGCTCTATGGCTACACCTTC	CASRLDRLYGYTF
TRBV7-3	16	TRBJ2-2	TRBD2	NA	TGTGCCAGCAGCCTGGGTCTAGCGGGGGGCACCGGGGAGCGGTTTTTT	CASSLGLAGGTGERFF
TRBV7-9	15	TRBJ1-2	NA	NA	TGTGCCAGCAGCTTAATTCTGTGGCAGGGGAATGGCTACACCTTC	CASSLILWQGNGYTF
TRBV20-1	17	TRBJ2-1	TRBD1	NA	TGCAGTGCTAGAGATCGCAGGGGGTCTGGTCTTTTCGATGAGCAGTTCTTC	CSARDRRGSGLFDEQFF
TRBV12-3/TRBV12-4	15	TRBJ2-1	NA	few	TGTGCCAGCAGTTTCAGACCAGGTCGCTACAATGAGCAGTTCTTC	CASSFRPGRYNEQFF
TRBV10-3	15	TRBJ2-3	TRBD1	NA	TGTGCCATCAGTTTTGACAGGGGTTCCACAGATACGCAGTATTTT	CAISFDRGSTDTQYF
TRBV10-3	16	TRBJ2-1	TRBD2	NA	TGTGCCATCAGGGGGACTAGCGGGGGACCCTACAATGAGCAGTTCTTC	CAIRGTSGGPYNEQFF
TRBV24-1	14	TRBJ1-5	NA	NA	TGTGCCACCAGTGATCAGGGAGGAGCTCAGCCCCAGCATTTT	CATSDQGGAQPQHF
TRBV5-1	15	TRBJ2-1	TRBD1	NA	TGCGCCAGCAGCCCGGGACAGGGTAGGGTCAATGAGCAGTTCTTC	CASSPGQGRVNEQFF
TRBV20-1	11	TRBJ2-5	TRBD2	NA	TGCAGGGCTAGCGGGGGGCCGACCCAGTACTTC	CRASGGPTQYF
TRBV7-2	15	TRBJ2-7	TRBD2	few	TGTGCCAGCAGCGCCCTAGCGGGGGGCCCCTACGAGCAGTACTTC	CASSALAGGPYEQYF
TRBV6-6	15	TRBJ2-3	TRBD2	few	TGTGCCAGCAACCCCGGGACTAGCGGCACAGATACGCAGTATTTT	CASNPGTSGTDTQYF
TRBV20-1	12	TRBJ2-7	TRBD1	few	TGCAGTGCTGCGGACAGGGGGGACGAGCAGTACTTC	CSAADRGDEQYF
TRBV6-2/TRBV6-3	13	TRBJ1-5	NA	NA	TGTGCCAGTAACCTATGGGTGGCACAGCCCCAGCATTTT	CASNLWVAQPQHF
TRBV29-1	14	TRBJ2-6	NA	NA	TGTAGCGTTGATGTTAGCTCTGGGGCCAACGTCCGGACTTTC	CSVDVSSGANVRTF
TRBV12-3/TRBV12-4	14	TRBJ2-5	TRBD2	NA	TGTGCCAGCAGTCGGGGGGATACCCAGGAGACCCAGTACTTC	CASSRGDTQETQYF
TRBV5-4	15	TRBJ1-1	NA	once	TGTGCCAGCAGCTCGACCCCCAATCAGGGCACTGAAGCTTTCTTT	CASSSTPNQGTEAFF
TRBV5-1	13	TRBJ2-7	NA	NA	TGCGCCAGCAGTCTAGCAGGGAGAAGCGAGCAGTACTTC	CASSLAGRSEQYF
TRBV6-2/TRBV6-3	16	TRBJ1-1	TRBD1	NA	TGTGCCAGCAGCCCCGGACAGGGCTCTTTTGACACTGAAGCTTTCTTT	CASSPGQGSFDTEAFF
TRBV7-3	13	TRBJ2-1	NA	many	TGTGCCAGCAGCTTAATCGGGGGCAATGAGCAGTTCTTC	CASSLIGGNEQFF
TRBV10-3	18	TRBJ2-1	NA	NA	TGTGCCATCAGTGAGTTCTCGAGTGGGCCCCGGAGATACAATGAGCAGTTCTTC	CAISEFSSGPRRYNEQFF
TRBV7-6	17	TRBJ2-7	NA	NA	TGTGCCTGCAGCTTAGAACCCCTTGTAGGGGGGTCCTACGAGCAGTACTTC	CACSLEPLVGGSYEQYF
TRBV20-1	13	TRBJ1-4	NA	NA	TGCAGTGCTAGAGATGGGTGGACTGAAAAACTGTTTTTT	CSARDGWTEKLFF
TRBV7-9	15	TRBJ2-1	NA	few	TGTGCCAGCAGCTTAGTTCAGGGGAGGCTAGGAGAGCAGTTCTTC	CASSLVQGRLGEQFF
TRBV18	16	TRBJ2-1	NA	few	TGTGCCAGCTCACCGGGCCAGGGGAGGGCCTACAATGAGCAGTTCTTC	CASSPGQGRAYNEQFF
TRBV7-2	18	TRBJ2-1	TRBD2	NA	TGTGCCAGCAGCTTAAAATGGGCCGGGACTAGCGGCTACAATGAGCAGTTCTTC	CASSLKWAGTSGYNEQFF
TRBV20-1	14	TRBJ2-1	NA	once	TGCAGTGCTACTACTGGACGCTCATACAATGAGCAGTTCTTC	CSATTGRSYNEQFF
TRBV7-7	16	TRBJ2-2	NA	NA	TGTGCTAGCAGCCAATCAGTATCTCAGGGAGCCGGGGAGCTGTTTTTT	CASSQSVSQGAGELFF
TRBV15	17	TRBJ1-2	TRBD1	NA	TGTGCCACCAGCGCGCGTGGAAAGGGGGCTGCAGGCTATGGTTACACCTTC	CATSARGKGAAGYGYTF
TRBV12-3/TRBV12-4	13	TRBJ1-1	TRBD1	NA	TGTGCCAGCGGGACAGTGATGAACACTGAAGCTTTCTTT	CASGTVMNTEAFF
TRBV6-6	14	TRBJ1-2	NA	NA	TGTGCCAGCCAAAGGGAGAGGGATACCTATGGCTGCACCTTC	CASQRERDTYGCTF
TRBV29-1	17	TRBJ2-2	TRBD2	NA	TGCAGCGTTCGGGGACTAGCGGGGGGTCTTAACACCGGGGAGCTGTTTTTT	CSVRGLAGGLNTGELFF
TRBV7-6	14	TRBJ1-2	NA	NA	TGTGCCAGCAGCTTAGATGGCAGGGTTAATGACTACACCTTC	CASSLDGRVNDYTF
TRBV20-1	15	TRBJ1-2	NA	NA	TGCAGTGCTAGACAGGCGGGAAGGGTTAACTATGGCTACACCTTC	CSARQAGRVNYGYTF
TRBV28	16	TRBJ2-4	NA	NA	TGTGCCAGCAGTTTACCCGCTTTGGGGGGCAGAAACATTCAGTACTTC	CASSLPALGGRNIQYF
TRBV29-1	13	TRBJ1-1	NA	NA	TGCAGCGCCGGGGGGTGGAGGAGGACTGAAGCTTTCTTT	CSAGGWRRTEAFF
TRBV10-3	14	TRBJ2-3	TRBD2	few	TGTGCCACCCAGGGAGGGGCGCTCACAGATACGCAGTATTTT	CATQGGALTDTQYF
TRBV2	18	TRBJ2-3	NA	NA	TGTGCCAGCAGTGAGGATTTGACCAACACGGGAGTAACAGATACGCAGTATTTT	CASSEDLTNTGVTDTQYF
TRBV20-1	13	TRBJ2-7	TRBD2	NA	TGCAGTGCTTTGAGCGGGGGGGCCTACGAGCAGTACTTC	CSALSGGAYEQYF
TRBV2	15	TRBJ2-5	TRBD2	few	TGTGCCAGCAAGAGAAGCGGGGGTGAATGGGAGACCCAGTACTTC	CASKRSGGEWETQYF
TRBV29-1	13	TRBJ1-1	NA	NA	TGCAGCGTCAGCGGAATGTTGAACACTGAAGCTTTCTTT	CSVSGMLNTEAFF